The present T cell receptor beta chain was sequenced within a study of control samples from healthy donors and cancer patients. Libraries were prepared by immunoSEQ multiplex PCR; TCRdb keeps only in-frame clonotypes and omits some of them. The table has 140,000 to 150,000 clones, roughly 93% seen once. The CDR3 is 14 amino acids. J lost 10 bases, V lost 1 base, and 8 bases had no gene match. The germline CDR1 and CDR2 sequences are LGHDT and YNNKEL (reference sequence). The chain has TRBV3-1 (or the pseudogene TRBV3-2) and TRBJ2-7, with 9 bases fitting TRBD2. The sequenced sample was blood. This clonotype was sampled from a man between 18 and 29 years old in good health. CDR3 amino acids: CASSQARLAASQYF. CDR3 nucleotide sequence: TGTGCCAGCAGCCAAGCCCGACTAGCGGCAAGTCAGTACTTC.